Given below is one TCR beta chain in context. Its matching antigen is unknown. The data derive from a study of cytomegalovirus exposure and HLA in healthy donors. Study as a whole: An earlier analysis found 95 million to 140 million unique TCR beta sequences from 150 million to 200 million T cells. HLA-typed donors were the source of some 80 million unique TCRs, which an early data release held. Whole-study findings and limits: Later, an analysis showed that TCR beta chains associated with HLA were more clonally expanded than others that were equally common. TCR beta chains numbering 150 to 200 were designated cytomegalovirus-associated.

This CDR3 has 13 amino acids. The germline gives CDR1 MNHNS, CDR2 SASEGT. The germline V and J ends were trimmed by 5 bases and 1 base, with 5 bases remaining between them. The PCR employed 60 Vbeta primers together with 13 Jbeta primers. Produced via immunoSEQ multiplex PCR; TCRdb's table is partial and in-frame only. Of tens of thousands of clones in the sample, about 80% were seen once. The sequencing input was PBMCs. The TCR originated in a male donor in good health and CMV-seronegative. The chain uses TRBV6-1 and TRBJ2-2, with D uncertain. CDR3 DNA sequence: TGTGCCAGCAGTCCATTGAACACCGGGGAGCTGTTTTTT. As protein: CASSPLNTGELFF.